The subject of this entry is one T cell receptor (beta chain). Antigen unknown. CDR3 and TCR beta VDJ profiling relied on a genomic DNA template. Each CDR3 protein gets one entry after TCRdb re-called the reads with MiXCR. The sample includes some 170,000 distinct CDR3 sequences, 35% to 55% seen only once; the top ten take 1.1%. This entry is derived from a study of CD8+CD57+ T cells in acquired aplastic anemia. Turning to the study itself: Roughly 3 ug was the average amount of DNA from sorted CD4+ and CD8+ cells. As sequenced from healthy donors, CD4+ cells averaged roughly 11 million reads. General observations from the study: There were 25 to 35 CD8+ CDR3 sequences that occurred in both patients and controls. Statistical testing detected no significant gap in CD8+ Simpson's diversity between patients and controls.

The clonotype originates from a human donor in good health. The specimen sequenced was sorted CD4+, CD8+, or CD8+CD57+ T cells (not recorded which) from PBMCs.

CDR3 sequence: CATSDPGQKQYF. CDR3 DNA sequence: TGTGCCACCAGTGATCCTGGACAGAAGCAGTACTTC. The chain employs TRBV24-1 and TRBJ2-7, with D possibly matching TRBD1 (6 bases). Germline values: CDR1 KGHDR, CDR2 SFDVKD. The CDR3 length is 12 residues. Trimming took 3 bases from V and 8 from J, leaving 10 bases between them.